The present entry profiles one T cell receptor beta chain with its context. Deep was the level at which the assay was run. Several immunoSEQ plates held equal portions of the genomic DNA taken from each subset. Only in-frame clones appear in the TCRdb table, and some are missing; sequencing was by immunoSEQ multiplex PCR. Among around 2,000,000 clones listed, about 95% were seen once. The sample comes from a study of shared clonotypes between healthy human individuals. For the study at large: Each donor's CD8 memory used one plate, CD8 naive two, each CD4 subset three.

In the naive CD8 group, cells lacked CD45RO and were positively selected for CCR7, so terminally differentiated effector memory CD45RA+ cells were left out. None of the donors, who were healthy HIV-negative adults, had recently had acute infections or vaccinations. This TCR was recovered from a man aged 18 to 30 in good health. What was sequenced was naive CD8+ T cells sorted from blood.

The CDR3 loop is CATSTTQGDRGSYEQYF. As DNA, the CDR3 is TGTGCCACCAGCACCACGCAGGGAGACCGTGGATCCTACGAGCAGTACTTC. The V call is TRBV15, the J call TRBJ2-7; perhaps D is TRBD1 or TRBD2 (5 bases each). Trimming cost V 4 bases and J 1 base, with 20 bases left between them. Germline V gene lookup returns CDR1 LNHNV and CDR2 YYDKDF (reference sequence). CDR3 length equals 17 residues.